These T cell receptor beta chains were read from a single sample in a study of T-cell memory formation after mild COVID-19. TCRdb re-analysed the 5' RACE reads in MiXCR, keeping a single row per CDR3 protein. The sample includes 400,000 to 500,000 distinct CDR3 sequences, about 24% of them seen just once. Input material: PBMCs or a T cell subset sorted from them (not recorded which). The receptors come from an adult woman who had mild COVID-19 (a few samples of this study predate the infection). Cell type and time point are not known. Each CDR3 is given with its conserved first and last residue. A D gene is named only where the DNA matches it firmly. Size tells how often a clone was seen (once, few, many) or the class of an expanded clone, and some rows leave it out.

TRBD2	TRBV24-1	NA	TRBJ2-1	TGTGCCACCAGTACCGGACTAGCAGGCTACAATGAGCAGTTCTTC	CATSTGLAGYNEQFF
NA	TRBV30	NA	TRBJ2-7	TGTGCCTGGAGTGTGGGATCCTACGAGCAGTACTTC	CAWSVGSYEQYF
TRBD1	TRBV5-1	few	TRBJ1-1	TGCGCCAGCAGCTCCGACGTTCGGGACAGAGCTTTCTTT	CASSSDVRDRAFF
NA	TRBV7-7	NA	TRBJ2-1	TGTGCCAGCAGCTCGACTAGTTCCCCTGAGCAGTTCTTC	CASSSTSSPEQFF
NA	TRBV6-5	NA	TRBJ1-2	TGTGCCAGCAGTTATCGGGGGCCCACGGGCACTGTTTCTGATGGCTACACCTTC	CASSYRGPTGTVSDGYTF
NA	TRBV27	NA	TRBJ2-5	TGTGCCAGCGGACTCCAATTGGGGGAAGAGACCCAGTACTTC	CASGLQLGEETQYF
NA	TRBV24-1	few	TRBJ2-2	TGTGCCACCAGTTACCGGCGGACATTGAACACCGGGGAGCTGTTTTTT	CATSYRRTLNTGELFF
NA	TRBV7-4	NA	TRBJ1-5	TGTGCCAGCAGCTTAGTTACAGAACCTTTTTTACCTCAGCCCCAGCATTTT	CASSLVTEPFLPQPQHF
TRBD1	TRBV7-2	NA	TRBJ1-2	TGTGCCAGCAGCTCTTGGGACAGGGGGCGCAACTATGGCTACACCTTC	CASSSWDRGRNYGYTF
TRBD1	TRBV12-3/TRBV12-4	few	TRBJ1-4	TGTGCCAGCAGTTTCGGTGTTCGCAGGGGGATTGAAAAACTGTTTTTT	CASSFGVRRGIEKLFF
NA	TRBV12-3/TRBV12-4	NA	TRBJ2-3	TGTGCCAGCAGTAAGGACTACCCTAGCACAGATACGCAGTATTTT	CASSKDYPSTDTQYF
NA	TRBV6-5	NA	TRBJ1-5	TGTGCCAGCAGTTACGGGGGATACAATCAGCCCCAGCATTTT	CASSYGGYNQPQHF
NA	TRBV12-3/TRBV12-4	many	TRBJ1-1	TGTGCCAGCAGTTCGGGGACTGAAGCTTTCTTT	CASSSGTEAFF